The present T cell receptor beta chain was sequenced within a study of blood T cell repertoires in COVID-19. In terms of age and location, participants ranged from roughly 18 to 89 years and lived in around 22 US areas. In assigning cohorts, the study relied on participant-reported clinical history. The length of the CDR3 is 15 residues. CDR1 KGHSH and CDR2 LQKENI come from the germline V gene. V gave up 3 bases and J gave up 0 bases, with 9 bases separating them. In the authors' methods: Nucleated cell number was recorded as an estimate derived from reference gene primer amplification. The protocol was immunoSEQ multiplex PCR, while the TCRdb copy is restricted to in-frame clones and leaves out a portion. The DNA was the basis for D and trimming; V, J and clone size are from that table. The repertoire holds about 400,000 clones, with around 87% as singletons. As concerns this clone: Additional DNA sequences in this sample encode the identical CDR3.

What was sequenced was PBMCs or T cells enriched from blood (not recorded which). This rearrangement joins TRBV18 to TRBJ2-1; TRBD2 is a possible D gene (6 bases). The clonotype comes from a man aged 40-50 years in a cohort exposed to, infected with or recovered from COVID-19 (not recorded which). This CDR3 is CASSPGGSSYNEQFF. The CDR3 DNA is TGTGCCAGCTCACCCGGGGGTTCCTCCTACAATGAGCAGTTCTTC.